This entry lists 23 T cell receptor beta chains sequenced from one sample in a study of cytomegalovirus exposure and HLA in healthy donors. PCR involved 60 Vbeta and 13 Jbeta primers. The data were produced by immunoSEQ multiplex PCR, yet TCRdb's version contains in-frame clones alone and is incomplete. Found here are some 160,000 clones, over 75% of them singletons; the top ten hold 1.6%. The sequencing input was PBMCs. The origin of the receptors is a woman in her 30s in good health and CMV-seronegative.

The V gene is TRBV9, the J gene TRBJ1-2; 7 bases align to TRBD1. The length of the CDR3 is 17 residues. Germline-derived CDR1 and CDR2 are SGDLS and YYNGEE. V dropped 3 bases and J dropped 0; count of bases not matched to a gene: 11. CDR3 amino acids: CASSARGQILANYGYTF. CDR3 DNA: TGTGCCAGCAGCGCGAGGGGACAGATCCTAGCTAACTATGGCTACACCTTC. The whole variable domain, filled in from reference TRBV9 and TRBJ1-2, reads DSGVTQTPKHLITATGQRVTLRCSPRSGDLSVYWYQQSLDQGLQFLIQYYNGEERAKGNILERFSAQQFPDLHSELNLSSLELGDSALYFCASSARGQILANYGYTFGSGTRLTVV.

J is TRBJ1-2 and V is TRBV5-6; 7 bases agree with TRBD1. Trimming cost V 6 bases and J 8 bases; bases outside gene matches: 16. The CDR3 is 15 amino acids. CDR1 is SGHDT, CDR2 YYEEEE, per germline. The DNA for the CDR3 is TGTGCCAGCAACCTACAGGGGCTCTCCTCCCGGGGCTACACCTTC. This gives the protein CASNLQGLSSRGYTF.

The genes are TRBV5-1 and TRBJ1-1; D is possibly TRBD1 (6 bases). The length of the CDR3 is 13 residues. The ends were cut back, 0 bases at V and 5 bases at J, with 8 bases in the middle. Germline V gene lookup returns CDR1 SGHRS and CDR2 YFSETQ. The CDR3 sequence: CASSLDRVTEAFF. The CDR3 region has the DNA TGCGCCAGCAGCTTGGACAGGGTAACTGAAGCTTTCTTT.

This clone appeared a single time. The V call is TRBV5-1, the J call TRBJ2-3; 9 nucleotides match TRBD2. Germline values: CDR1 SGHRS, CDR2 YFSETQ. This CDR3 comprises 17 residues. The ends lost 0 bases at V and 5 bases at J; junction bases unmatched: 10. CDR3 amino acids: CASSLGSGTSSRDTQYF. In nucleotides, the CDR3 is TGCGCCAGCAGCTTGGGTTCCGGGACTAGCTCTAGAGATACGCAGTATTTT.

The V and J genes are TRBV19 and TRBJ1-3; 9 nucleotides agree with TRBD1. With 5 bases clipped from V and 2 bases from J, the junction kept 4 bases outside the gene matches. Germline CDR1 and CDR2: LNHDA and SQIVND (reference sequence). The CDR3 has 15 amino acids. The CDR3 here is CASSDTGGPGNTIYF. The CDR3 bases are TGTGCCAGTAGTGATACAGGGGGCCCTGGAAACACCATATATTTT.

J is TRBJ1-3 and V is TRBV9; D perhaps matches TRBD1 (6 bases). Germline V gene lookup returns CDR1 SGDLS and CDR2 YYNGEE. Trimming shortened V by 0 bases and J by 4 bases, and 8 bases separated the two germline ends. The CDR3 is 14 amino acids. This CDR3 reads CASSVGDNGNTIYF. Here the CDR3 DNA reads TGTGCCAGCAGCGTAGGGGACAACGGAAACACCATATATTTT.

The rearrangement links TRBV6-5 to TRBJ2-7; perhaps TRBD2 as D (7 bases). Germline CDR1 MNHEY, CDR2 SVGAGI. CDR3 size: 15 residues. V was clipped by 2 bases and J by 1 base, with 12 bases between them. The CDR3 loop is CASSYDAGASYEQYF. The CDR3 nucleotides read TGTGCCAGCAGTTACGACGCGGGGGCATCCTACGAGCAGTACTTC.

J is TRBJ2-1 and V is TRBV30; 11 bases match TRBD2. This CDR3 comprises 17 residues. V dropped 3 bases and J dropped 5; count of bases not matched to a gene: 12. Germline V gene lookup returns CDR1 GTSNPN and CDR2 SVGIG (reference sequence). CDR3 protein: CAWSRDLAGGPHNEQFF. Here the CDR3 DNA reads TGTGCCTGGAGCCGAGACTTAGCGGGGGGGCCGCACAATGAGCAGTTCTTC.

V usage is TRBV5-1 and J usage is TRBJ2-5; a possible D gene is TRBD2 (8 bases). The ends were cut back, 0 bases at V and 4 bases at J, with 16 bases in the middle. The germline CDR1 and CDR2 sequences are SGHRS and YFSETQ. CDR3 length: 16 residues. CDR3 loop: CASSLAGGDRGETQYF. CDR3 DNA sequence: TGCGCCAGCAGCTTGGCCGGGGGGGACAGAGGAGAGACCCAGTACTTC.

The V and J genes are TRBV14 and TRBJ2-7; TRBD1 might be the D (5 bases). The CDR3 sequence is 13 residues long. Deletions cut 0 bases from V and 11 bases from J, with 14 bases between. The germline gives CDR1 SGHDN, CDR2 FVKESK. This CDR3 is CASSQDSRGGKYF. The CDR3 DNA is TGTGCCAGCAGCCAAGATAGTAGGGGTGGCAAGTACTTC.

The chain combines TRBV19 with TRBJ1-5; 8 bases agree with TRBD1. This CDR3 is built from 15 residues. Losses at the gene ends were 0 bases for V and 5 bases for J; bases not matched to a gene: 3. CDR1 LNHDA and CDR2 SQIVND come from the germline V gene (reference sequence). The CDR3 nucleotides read TGTGCCAGTAGTATAGAAAGACAGGGGTATCAGCCCCAGCATTTT. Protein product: CASSIERQGYQPQHF.

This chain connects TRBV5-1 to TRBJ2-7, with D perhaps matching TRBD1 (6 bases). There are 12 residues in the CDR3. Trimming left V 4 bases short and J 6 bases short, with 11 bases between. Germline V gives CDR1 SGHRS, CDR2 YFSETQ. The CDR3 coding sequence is TGCGCCAGCAGCCTTACAGGGAGCGAGCAGTACTTC. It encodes CASSLTGSEQYF.

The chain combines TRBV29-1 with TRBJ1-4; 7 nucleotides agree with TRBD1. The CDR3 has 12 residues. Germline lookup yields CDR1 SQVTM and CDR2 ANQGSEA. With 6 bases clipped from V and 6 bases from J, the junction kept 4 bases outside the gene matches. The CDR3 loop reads CSVRDSYEKLFF. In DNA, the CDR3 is TGCAGCGTCCGGGACAGTTATGAAAAACTGTTTTTT.

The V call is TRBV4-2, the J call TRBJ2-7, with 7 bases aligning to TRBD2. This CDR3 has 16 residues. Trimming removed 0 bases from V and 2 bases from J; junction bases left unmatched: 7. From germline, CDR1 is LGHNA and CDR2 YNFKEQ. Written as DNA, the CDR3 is TGTGCCAGCAGCCAAGAAGAGGCTAGCGGCGCCTACGAGCAGTACTTC. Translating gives CASSQEEASGAYEQYF.

The CDR3, as DNA: TGTGCCAGCGGACAGGGGACGAATAATTCACCCCTCCACTTT. It yields the protein CASGQGTNNSPLHF. This rearrangement joins TRBV2 to TRBJ1-6; 9 nucleotides agree with TRBD1. V trimming: 8 bases; J trimming: 5 bases; junction bases outside the gene matches: 4. This CDR3 has 14 residues. Germline V gene sequence: CDR1 SNHLY, CDR2 FYNNEI.

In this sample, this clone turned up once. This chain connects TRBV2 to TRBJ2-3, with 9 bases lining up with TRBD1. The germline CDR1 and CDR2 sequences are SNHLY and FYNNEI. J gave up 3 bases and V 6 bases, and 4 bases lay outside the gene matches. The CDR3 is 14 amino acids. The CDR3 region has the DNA TGTGCCAGCAGCGAGGACAGGGGAACAGATACGCAGTATTTT. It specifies CASSEDRGTDTQYF.

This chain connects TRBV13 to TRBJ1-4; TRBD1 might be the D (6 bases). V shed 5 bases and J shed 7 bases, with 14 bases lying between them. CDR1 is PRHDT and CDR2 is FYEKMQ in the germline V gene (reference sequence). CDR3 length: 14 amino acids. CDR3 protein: CASSPSGTTEKLFF. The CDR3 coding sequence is TGTGCCAGCAGCCCGTCCGGGACAACTGAAAAACTGTTTTTT. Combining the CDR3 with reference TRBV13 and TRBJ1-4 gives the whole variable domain AAGVIQSPRHLIKEKRETATLKCYPIPRHDTVYWYQQGPGQDPQFLISFYEKMQSDKGSIPDRFSAQQFSDYHSELNMSSLELGDSALYFCASSPSGTTEKLFFGSGTQLSVL.

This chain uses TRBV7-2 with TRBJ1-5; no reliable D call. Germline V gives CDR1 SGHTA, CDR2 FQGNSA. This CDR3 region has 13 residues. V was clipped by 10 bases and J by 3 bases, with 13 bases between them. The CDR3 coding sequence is TGTGCCACCAGGCGGGAGAACAATCAGCCCCAGCATTTT. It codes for CATRRENNQPQHF.

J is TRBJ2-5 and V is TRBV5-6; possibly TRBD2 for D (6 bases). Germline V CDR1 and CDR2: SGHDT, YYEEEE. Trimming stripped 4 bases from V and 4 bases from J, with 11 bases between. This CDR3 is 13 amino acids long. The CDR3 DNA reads TGTGCCAGCAGCACCGTCGGGGGAGAGACCCAGTACTTC. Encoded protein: CASSTVGGETQYF. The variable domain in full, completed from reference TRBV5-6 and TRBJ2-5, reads DAGVTQSPTHLIKTRGQQVTLRCSPKSGHDTVSWYQQALGQGPQFIFQYYEEEERQRGNFPDRFSGHQFPNYSSELNVNALLLGDSALYLCASSTVGGETQYFGPGTRLLVL.

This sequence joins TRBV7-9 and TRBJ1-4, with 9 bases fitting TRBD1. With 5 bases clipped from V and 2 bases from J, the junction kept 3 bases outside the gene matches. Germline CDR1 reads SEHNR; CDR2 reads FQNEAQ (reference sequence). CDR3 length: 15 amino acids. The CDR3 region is CASSPGTGTNEKLFF. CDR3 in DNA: TGTGCCAGCAGCCCGGGGACAGGGACTAATGAAAAACTGTTTTTT.

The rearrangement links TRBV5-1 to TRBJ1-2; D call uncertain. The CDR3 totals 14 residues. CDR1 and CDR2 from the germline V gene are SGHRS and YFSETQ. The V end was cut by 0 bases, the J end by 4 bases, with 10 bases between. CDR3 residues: CASSLDGELYGYTF. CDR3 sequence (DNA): TGCGCCAGCAGCTTGGATGGGGAGCTCTATGGCTACACCTTC.

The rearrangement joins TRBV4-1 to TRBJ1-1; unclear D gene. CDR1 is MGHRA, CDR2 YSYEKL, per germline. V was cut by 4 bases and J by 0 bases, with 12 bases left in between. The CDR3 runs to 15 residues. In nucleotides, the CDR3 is TGCGCCAGCAGCCGCGGGCACAGCGTGAACACTGAAGCTTTCTTT. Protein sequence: CASSRGHSVNTEAFF.

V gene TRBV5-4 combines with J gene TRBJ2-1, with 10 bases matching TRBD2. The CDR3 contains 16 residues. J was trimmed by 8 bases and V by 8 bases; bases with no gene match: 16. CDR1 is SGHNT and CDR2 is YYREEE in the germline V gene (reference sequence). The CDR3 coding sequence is TGTGCCAGTTCCCCGGGGGCTAGCGGGAGTATCTATGAGCAGTTCTTC. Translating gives CASSPGASGSIYEQFF.